A selection of T cell receptor beta chains follows, all from one sample in a study of shared clonotypes between healthy human individuals. Measured with immunoSEQ multiplex PCR; TCRdb has only the in-frame clones, and not every one. The sample records some 490,000 clones, approximately 81% being singletons. Material for sequencing was PBMCs. These receptors all come from a middle-aged woman in good health. Some clones in this sample may be carry-over from other donors' samples. CDR3s include the opening cysteine and the closing phenylalanine or tryptophan. D genes are given only for firm matches. Only part of the rows carry a size: once, few, many, or a class if the clone is expanded.

CASSPPGRGSYEQYF | TGTGCCAGCAGTCCCCCGGGCCGGGGGTCCTACGAGCAGTACTTC | TRBJ2-7 | - | - | TRBV5-5
CASSADRVYEQYF | TGTGCCAGCAGTGCGGACAGGGTCTACGAGCAGTACTTC | TRBJ2-7 | TRBD1 | - | TRBV2
CSAREVSVQFF | TGCAGTGCTAGAGAAGTGAGCGTGCAGTTCTTC | TRBJ2-1 | - | - | TRBV20-1
CASSPAADSYGYTF | TGTGCCAGCTCACCGGCGGCAGATTCCTATGGCTACACCTTC | TRBJ1-2 | - | few | TRBV18
CASSLRQEETQYF | TGTGCCAGCAGTCTAAGACAGGAAGAGACCCAGTACTTC | TRBJ2-5 | - | - | TRBV2
CASSRNAGTAYEQYF | TGTGCCAGCAGCCGGAACGCGGGGACCGCCTACGAGCAGTACTTC | TRBJ2-7 | - | - | TRBV27
CASSFPAGGDTQYF | TGCGCCAGCAGCTTCCCAGCGGGAGGAGATACGCAGTATTTT | TRBJ2-3 | TRBD2 | many | TRBV5-1
CASSLNFGQTNVLTF | TGTGCCAGCAGCTTAAACTTCGGCCAGACCAACGTCCTGACTTTC | TRBJ2-6 | - | many | TRBV11-2
CASSLGLGSANYGYTF | TGTGCCAGCAGCTTAGGCTTGGGCTCTGCTAACTATGGCTACACCTTC | TRBJ1-2 | - | - | TRBV7-3
CASSLLGTGRLNTEAFF | TGTGCCAGCAGTCTCCTCGGGACGGGGAGACTCAACACTGAAGCTTTCTTT | TRBJ1-1 | - | few | TRBV28
CASSLPQSGRHEQYF | TGTGCCAGCAGTTTACCTCAGAGCGGGAGACACGAGCAGTACTTC | TRBJ2-7 | TRBD2 | once | TRBV28
CASAETGWGSFSGLYSGNTIYF | TGTGCCAGTGCAGAGACAGGTTGGGGCTCGTTTTCAGGCCTCTACTCTGGAAACACCATATATTTT | TRBJ1-3 | - | - | TRBV19
CASSLTGGLGTEAFF | TGTGCCAGCAGCTTGACAGGGGGCTTGGGCACTGAAGCTTTCTTT | TRBJ1-1 | TRBD1 | - | TRBV7-2
CASSSRGLGRNEKLFF | TGTGCCAGCAGCTCGAGGGGGCTGGGCCGAAATGAAAAACTGTTTTTT | TRBJ1-4 | TRBD1 | - | TRBV7-6
CASSPRDQETQYF | TGTGCCAGTAGTCCCAGGGACCAAGAGACCCAGTACTTC | TRBJ2-5 | - | - | TRBV19
CASRENGGRYEQYF | TGTGCCAGCAGGGAAAATGGGGGCCGTTACGAGCAGTACTTC | TRBJ2-7 | - | - | TRBV27
CASTARGVLSYEQYF | TGCGCCAGCACCGCCCGGGGCGTTTTATCCTACGAGCAGTACTTC | TRBJ2-7 | - | - | TRBV10-1
CATAEKSGPYEQYF | TGTGCCACCGCCGAGAAGAGCGGCCCCTACGAGCAGTACTTC | TRBJ2-7 | - | - | TRBV6-6
CASTREYEQYF | TGTGCCAGCACTAGGGAGTACGAGCAGTACTTC | TRBJ2-7 | - | many | TRBV2
CAWGYVEEQYF | TGTGCCTGGGGGTATGTGGAGGAGCAGTACTTC | TRBJ2-7 | - | - | TRBV30
CASSRTRDRSTDTQYF | TGTGCCAGTAGCCGCACCAGGGACCGATCCACAGATACGCAGTATTTT | TRBJ2-3 | - | - | TRBV19
CASSVGYSGANVLTF | TGTGCCAGCAGCGTAGGGTACTCTGGGGCCAACGTCCTGACTTTC | TRBJ2-6 | - | - | TRBV7-9
CASSLAGGRSAETQYF | TGTGCCAGCAGCTTAGCTGGAGGCCGGTCAGCGGAGACCCAGTACTTC | TRBJ2-5 | - | - | TRBV7-2
CSALTGEQYF | TGCAGTGCTTTAACGGGGGAGCAGTACTTC | TRBJ2-7 | - | - | TRBV20-1
CSVRLAGYEQYF | TGCAGCGTTCGACTAGCGGGTTACGAGCAGTACTTC | TRBJ2-7 | TRBD2 | - | TRBV29-1
CASSLDGDGPQFF | TGTGCCAGCAGCTTAGATGGGGACGGACCCCAGTTCTTC | TRBJ2-1 | - | - | TRBV11-3
CSVEWSGVGEQFF | TGCAGCGTTGAATGGTCCGGGGTCGGTGAGCAGTTCTTC | TRBJ2-1 | - | - | TRBV29-1
CASSSGLAGAGWNEQFF | TGTGCCAGCAGCTCAGGACTAGCGGGAGCCGGGTGGAATGAGCAGTTCTTC | TRBJ2-1 | TRBD2 | - | TRBV9
CASSPAAGSYEQYF | TGTGCCAGCTCACCGGCTGCGGGATCGTACGAGCAGTACTTC | TRBJ2-7 | - | - | TRBV18
CATSRKGGLGYTF | TGTGCCACCAGCAGAAAGGGCGGTCTCGGCTACACCTTC | TRBJ1-2 | - | once | TRBV15
CASSQDRTAAYGYTF | TGCGCCAGCAGCCAAGATAGGACGGCAGCTTATGGCTACACCTTC | TRBJ1-2 | - | - | TRBV4-1
CASSFTANTEAFF | TGCGCCAGCAGCTTCACAGCCAACACTGAAGCTTTCTTT | TRBJ1-1 | - | once | TRBV5-1
CASSMVRKNTEAFF | TGTGCCAGTAGTATGGTCCGAAAGAACACTGAAGCTTTCTTT | TRBJ1-1 | - | - | TRBV19
CASSSWEGVSGAFF | TGTGCCAGCAGTTCATGGGAGGGGGTTTCGGGAGCTTTCTTT | TRBJ1-1 | - | few | TRBV27
CASSSQGGFGYTF | TGTGCCAGCAGTTCGCAGGGGGGGTTTGGCTACACCTTC | TRBJ1-2 | TRBD1 | - | TRBV28
CAWRTGTASYNEQFF | TGTGCCTGGAGAACCGGGACAGCTTCCTACAATGAGCAGTTCTTC | TRBJ2-1 | TRBD1 | - | TRBV30
CASSYRRVGYEQYF | TGTGCCAGCAGCTACCGGCGGGTTGGTTACGAGCAGTACTTC | TRBJ2-7 | - | - | TRBV7-8
CASSFSRAGVGNTIYF | TGTGCCAGCAGCTTTTCTCGCGCCGGAGTGGGTAACACCATATATTTT | TRBJ1-3 | - | few | TRBV5-8
CAISEVEGYYEQYF | TGTGCCATCAGTGAGGTTGAAGGGTACTACGAGCAGTACTTC | TRBJ2-7 | - | - | TRBV10-3
CASSPLSLDFAEQFF | TGTGCCAGCAGCCCCTTAAGCCTCGACTTCGCTGAGCAGTTCTTC | TRBJ2-1 | - | - | TRBV9
CASSLQMGYEQYF | TGTGCCAGCAGCTTGCAAATGGGCTACGAGCAGTACTTC | TRBJ2-7 | - | - | TRBV7-8
CASSPRLAGGPEETQYF | TGCGCCAGCAGCCCGAGACTAGCGGGAGGGCCGGAGGAGACCCAGTACTTC | TRBJ2-5 | TRBD2 | - | TRBV5-1
CASSVTAKNIQYF | TGTGCCAGCAGCGTAACAGCCAAAAACATTCAGTACTTC | TRBJ2-4 | - | - | TRBV9
CSARAGAEQFF | TGCAGTGCTAGAGCAGGGGCTGAGCAGTTCTTC | TRBJ2-1 | - | - | TRBV20-1
CSATRGVSNTGELFF | TGCAGCGCCACACGGGGGGTATCGAACACCGGGGAGCTGTTTTTT | TRBJ2-2 | TRBD2 | - | TRBV29-1